Listed below are T cell receptor beta chains from one sample, sequenced in a study of cytotoxic CD8 clonotypes in ibrutinib-treated CLL. Sequenced by immunoSEQ multiplex PCR; TCRdb stores in-frame clones only, minus some. The top ten clones hold approximately 15% of a sample with 200,000 to 250,000 clones, around 70% of them seen once. The sample consisted of PBMCs, taken after 24 months of ibrutinib treatment. The receptors come from a human donor with chronic lymphocytic leukemia. Each CDR3 is given with its conserved first and last residue. Size is omitted from some rows. Given values are once, few, many or a class for expanded clones.

>NA|TRBJ2-3|TRBV4-1
CASSHGGTTDTQYF
>NA|TRBJ1-2|TRBV5-1
CASSLFSESYGYTF
>NA|TRBJ2-7|TRBV2
CASSVWHYEQYF
>NA|TRBJ2-7|TRBV29-1
CSVVRRGEQYF
>NA|TRBJ1-5|TRBV2
CANSSIGTDQPQHF
>NA|TRBJ2-3|TRBV29-1
CSVTRGLAGPISDTQYF
>NA|TRBJ2-2|TRBV7-9
CASSERPRGGTGELFF
>once|TRBJ1-5|TRBV6-6
CASSPLLRGQPQHF
>NA|TRBJ2-5|TRBV4-1
CASSQEWTSGGETQYF
>NA|TRBJ2-3|TRBV19
CASSPGTGGGPRAQYF
>NA|TRBJ2-7|TRBV7-6
CASSLAGNSYEQYF
>NA|TRBJ2-2|TRBV9
CASSDGTSGRGGELFF
>few|TRBJ1-5|TRBV6-5
CASGRETNGNQPQHF
>NA|TRBJ1-4|TRBV10-3
CAISDTGRGEKLFF
>NA|TRBJ2-3|TRBV29-1
CSGERGQTSTDTQYF
>NA|TRBJ2-3|TRBV19
CASRPKGLTSSTDTQYF
>NA|TRBJ2-1|TRBV28
CASSPQTSSYNEQFF
>few|TRBJ2-7|TRBV2
CASSDRGGAMSYEQYF
>NA|TRBJ2-5|TRBV20-1
CSSRIQETQYF
>NA|TRBJ2-7|TRBV7-3
CASSPRTSGPYEQYF
>NA|TRBJ2-1|TRBV4-1
CASSQDRRGGNEQFF
>NA|TRBJ1-2|TRBV6-5
CASSRGHDYGYTF
>NA|TRBJ1-3|TRBV9
CASNRGAHGNTIYF
>few|TRBJ1-1|TRBV6-5
CASKDNTEAFF
>NA|TRBJ2-3|TRBV5-1
CASSFRERGTDTQYF
>NA|TRBJ1-2|TRBV6-5
CASRSPGGGYTF
>NA|TRBJ1-5|TRBV7-9
CASSLGTAGDQPQHF
>NA|TRBJ1-5|TRBV7-9
CASSPVTGNQPQHF
>NA|TRBJ1-5|TRBV28
CASSLLGTGGGQPQHF
>NA|TRBJ2-3|TRBV4-3
CASSQDSGNTQYF
>NA|TRBJ2-7|TRBV6-5
CASSYSLLAGANEQYF
>NA|TRBJ2-7|TRBV9
CATPCGGPYEQYF
>NA|TRBJ1-2|TRBV9
CACSVRSANYGYTF
>NA|TRBJ2-1|TRBV7-2
CASSPRQRAYNEQFF
>NA|TRBJ2-3|TRBV18
CASSRRTDTQYF
>NA|TRBJ2-1|TRBV9
CASSVASGDNEQFF
>NA|TRBJ2-7|TRBV9
CASSLSGTPYEQYF
>NA|TRBJ2-1|TRBV16
CASSQSGIYEQFF
>NA|TRBJ2-3|TRBV2
CASGAGATDTQYF
>NA|TRBJ1-2|TRBV5-6
CASSPGSDLYGYTF
>NA|TRBJ1-4|TRBV5-1
CASSGTLPANEKLFF
>NA|TRBJ2-1|TRBV7-3
CASSSGTKGGEQFF
>NA|TRBJ2-1|TRBV5-1
CASKATVDEQFF
>NA|TRBJ2-5|TRBV9
CASSVGEGLADASWETQYF
>NA|TRBJ1-3|TRBV23-1
CASPTALGSGNTIYF
>NA|TRBJ2-2|TRBV10-3
CAISERSGEYTGELFF
>NA|TRBJ2-6|TRBV9
CASSPSLWSRGNSGANVLTF
>NA|TRBJ2-1|TRBV9
CASSVVAGNEQFF
>NA|TRBJ2-5|TRBV15
CATSRGKGKETQYF